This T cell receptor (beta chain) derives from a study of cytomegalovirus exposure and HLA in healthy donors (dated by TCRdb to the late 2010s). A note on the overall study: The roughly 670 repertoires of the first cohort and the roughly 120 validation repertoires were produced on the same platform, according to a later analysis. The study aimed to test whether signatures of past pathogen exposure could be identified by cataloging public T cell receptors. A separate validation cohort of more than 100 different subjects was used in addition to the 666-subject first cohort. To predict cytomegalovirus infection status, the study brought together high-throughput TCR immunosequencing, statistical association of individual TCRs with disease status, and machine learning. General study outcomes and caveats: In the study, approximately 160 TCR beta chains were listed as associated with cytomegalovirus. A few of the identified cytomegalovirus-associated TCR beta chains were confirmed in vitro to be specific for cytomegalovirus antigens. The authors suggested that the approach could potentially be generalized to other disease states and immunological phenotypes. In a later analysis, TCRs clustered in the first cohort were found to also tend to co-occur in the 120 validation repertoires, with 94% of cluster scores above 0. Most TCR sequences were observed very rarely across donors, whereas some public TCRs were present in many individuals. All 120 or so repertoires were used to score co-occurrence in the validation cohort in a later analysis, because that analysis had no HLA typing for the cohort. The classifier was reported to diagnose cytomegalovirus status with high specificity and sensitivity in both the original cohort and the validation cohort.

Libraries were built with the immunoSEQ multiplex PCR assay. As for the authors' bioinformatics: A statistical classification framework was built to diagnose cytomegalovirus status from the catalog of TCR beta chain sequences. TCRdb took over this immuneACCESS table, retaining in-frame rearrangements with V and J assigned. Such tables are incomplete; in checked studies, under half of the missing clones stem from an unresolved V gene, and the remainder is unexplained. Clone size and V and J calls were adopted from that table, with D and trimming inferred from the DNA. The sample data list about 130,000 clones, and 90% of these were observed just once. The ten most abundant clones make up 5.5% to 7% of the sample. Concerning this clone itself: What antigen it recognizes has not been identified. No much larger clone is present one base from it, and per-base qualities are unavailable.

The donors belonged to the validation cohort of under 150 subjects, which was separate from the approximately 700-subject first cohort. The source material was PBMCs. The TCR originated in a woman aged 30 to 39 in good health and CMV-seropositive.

The CDR3 corresponds to CASSFRPTGSETEAFF. The bases are TGCGCCAGCAGCTTCCGCCCGACAGGGTCGGAGACTGAAGCTTTCTTT. The rearranged chain carries TRBV5-1 and TRBJ1-1, and TRBD1 matches 7 of the central bases. CDR1 and CDR2 (SGHRS, YFSETQ) derive from the germline V gene. V is trimmed back by 2 bases and J by 5 bases, and the junction contains 12 bases that no gene match accounts for. The CDR3 goes from the cysteine to the phenylalanine over 16 residues. Here the CDR3 DNA is all that survives: 48 bases in frame from base 1.